The clone carrying this TCR beta chain has more than one count but fewer than ten. Its cognate antigen is unknown. The entry originates in a study of beta chain features in type 1 diabetes. V was shortened by 0 bases and J by 0 bases, with 8 bases between the two germline ends. CDR3 length: 15 amino acids. Germline CDR1 and CDR2: SGDLS and YYNGEE. Study-level findings and limits: Moderate yet significant TCRB CDR3 shortening was seen in Type 1 diabetes patients in all four CD4+ subsets.

Isolated RNA was reverse transcribed in full, so expressed TCRB transcripts were sequenced. Sequencing was performed with immunoSEQ multiplex PCR; in TCRdb, only in-frame clones are kept and a portion is missing. This sample has under 450,000 clones; approximately 13% occur once, and the top ten carry approximately 0.038%. This clonotype was obtained from a man aged 30 to 45 in good health. The V and J genes are TRBV9 and TRBJ2-3, with D possibly matching TRBD2 (5 bases). The sequencing sample was made of naive CD4+ T cells from blood. CDR3 amino acids: CASSVDSASTDTQYF. The CDR3 nucleotides read TGTGCCAGCAGCGTAGATAGCGCTAGCACAGATACGCAGTATTTT.